This T cell receptor beta chain appears in the sequencing data of a study of blood T cell repertoires in COVID-19. Study as a whole: Sites in the United States, Italy and Spain provided acute and convalescent COVID-19 samples. PBMCs, B-cell-depleted T cells, or T cells provided the cDNA or gDNA that made up the material.

V was clipped by 8 bases and J by 8 bases, with 18 bases between them. The CDR3 has 14 amino acids. As handled by the study authors: Estimation of nucleated cell counts relied on the amplification of reference gene primers. TCRdb's table, derived via immunoSEQ multiplex PCR, lists solely in-frame clones and lacks some. V, J and clone size reflect that table, while D and trimming were determined from the DNA. The data show about 73,000 clones, around four fifths seen once. The TCR sequence derives from a man aged 80 or over with active or convalescent COVID-19. Sequenced sample: peripheral blood. This sequence joins TRBV23-1 and TRBJ1-4, with a possible D match to TRBD1 (6 bases). TRBV23-1 is assigned to the ORF class and has an uncertain function. CDR3 sequence (DNA): TGCGCCAGCGGGGAGTACAGGGAAGGGGAAAAACTGTTTTTT. It codes for CASGEYREGEKLFF.